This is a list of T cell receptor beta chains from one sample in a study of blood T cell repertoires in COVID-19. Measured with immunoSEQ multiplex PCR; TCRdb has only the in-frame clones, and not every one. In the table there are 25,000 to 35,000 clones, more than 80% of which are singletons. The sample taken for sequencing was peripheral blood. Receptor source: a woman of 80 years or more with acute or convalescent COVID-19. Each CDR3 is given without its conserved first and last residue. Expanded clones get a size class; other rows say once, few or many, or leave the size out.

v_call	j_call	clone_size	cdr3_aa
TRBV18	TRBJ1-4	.	ASSPGLPGKLF
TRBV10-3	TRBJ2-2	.	AILGGANTGELF
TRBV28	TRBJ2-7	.	ASSTGGGRVYEQY
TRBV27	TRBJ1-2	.	ASRRRGQGGRDYGYT
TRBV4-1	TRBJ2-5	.	ASSQEEGLLETQY
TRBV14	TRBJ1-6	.	ASSRTGGGNSPLH
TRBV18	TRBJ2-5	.	ASSPGLLGETQY
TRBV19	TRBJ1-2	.	ASSIGRDRAYGYT
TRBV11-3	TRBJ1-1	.	ASSVSRVGAEAF
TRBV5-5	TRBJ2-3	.	ASSLYSQPTSDTQY
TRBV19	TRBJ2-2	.	ASSLSRGPTGELF
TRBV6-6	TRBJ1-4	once	ASSSPTLGAL
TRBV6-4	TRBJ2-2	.	ASSPGGASTGELF
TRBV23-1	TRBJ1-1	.	ASGVDGTEAF
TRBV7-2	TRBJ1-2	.	ASSLGLGGFYGYT
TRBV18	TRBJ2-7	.	ASSPPTGGGPYEQY
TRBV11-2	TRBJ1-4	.	ASSFPQGGEKLF
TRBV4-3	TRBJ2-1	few	ASSQDRVMDNEQF
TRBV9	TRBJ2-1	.	ASSHGDYRSSYNEQF
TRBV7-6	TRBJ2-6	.	ASSLAGWALSGANVLT
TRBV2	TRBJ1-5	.	ASSPDSYNQPQH
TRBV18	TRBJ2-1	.	ASSPLGLAGVDYNEQF
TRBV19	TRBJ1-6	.	ASTTGTAVNSPLH
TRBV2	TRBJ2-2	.	AKRAGKNTGELF
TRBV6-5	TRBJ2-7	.	ASSYNRAYEQY
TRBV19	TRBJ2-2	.	ATSGTGNTGELF
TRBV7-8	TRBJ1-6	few	ASSSGHGSPLH
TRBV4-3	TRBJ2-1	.	ASSQERLANYNEQF
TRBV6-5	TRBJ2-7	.	ASSYGATYEQY
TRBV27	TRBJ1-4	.	ASGTGGTEKLF
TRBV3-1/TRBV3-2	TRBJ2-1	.	ASSQGLAGGTEQF
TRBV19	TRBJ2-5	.	ASSMETGIKTQY
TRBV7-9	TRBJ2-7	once	ASGVDRTAEQY
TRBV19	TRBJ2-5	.	ASNSRQGHVETQY
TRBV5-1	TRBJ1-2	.	ASSLDGTVNYGYT
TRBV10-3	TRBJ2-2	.	AIGLAGGGRGELF
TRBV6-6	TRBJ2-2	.	ASKGRGAGELF